Below, 13 T cell receptor beta chains from the same sample are listed, as sequenced in a study of blood T cell repertoires in COVID-19. Sequencing used immunoSEQ multiplex PCR; TCRdb keeps in-frame clones, though not all of them. The sample has over 90,000 clones; around nine tenths are singletons. The specimen was peripheral blood. Receptor source: a woman in her 70s with acute or convalescent COVID-19.

The CDR3, as DNA: TGTGCCAGCAGCTGGGCCGGGACAGGGAATGGCTACACCTTC. It codes for CASSWAGTGNGYTF. The chain employs TRBV5-4 and TRBJ1-2; 9 bases are a match to TRBD1. Germline assignment: CDR1 SGHNT and CDR2 YYREEE (reference sequence). This CDR3 comprises 14 residues. J lost 6 bases, V lost 3 bases, and 6 bases had no gene match.

This chain uses TRBV2 with TRBJ2-2; TRBD2 aligns across 13 bases. After removal of 5 bases from V and 9 bases from J, the junction contained 9 bases not matched to a gene. Per the germline V gene, CDR1 is SNHLY and CDR2 is FYNNEI. The CDR3 extends over 16 amino acids. The CDR3 DNA is TGTGCCAGCAGTCCCGGGACTAGCGGGGAGAATAGGGAGCTGTTTTTT. Translated, it gives CASSPGTSGENRELFF.

The J gene is TRBJ2-1, the V gene TRBV6-2 or TRBV6-3; D is perhaps TRBD2 (7 bases). The germline V gene has CDR1 MNHEY and CDR2 SVGEGT. This CDR3 contains 15 residues. Trimming cost V 6 bases and J 10 bases, with 22 bases left between them. The CDR3 protein is CASSQGTTGGTEQFF. CDR3 nucleotide sequence: TGTGCCAGCAGCCAGGGGACTACGGGAGGCACGGAGCAGTTCTTC.

The genes are TRBV28 and TRBJ1-1; D ambiguous. V lost 1 base and J lost 4, with 10 bases in between. The CDR3 contains 14 residues. Germline V gene data show CDR1 as MDHEN and CDR2 as SYDVKM. This chain's CDR3 is CASSLYGSATEAFF. The CDR3 bases are TGTGCCAGCAGTTTATACGGGTCGGCCACTGAAGCTTTCTTT.

The chain employs TRBV5-6 and TRBJ2-5; D may be TRBD2 (6 bases). This CDR3 region has 15 residues. Germline values: CDR1 SGHDT, CDR2 YYEEEE. The V and J ends lost 4 bases and 4 bases respectively, with 17 bases between them. Written as DNA, the CDR3 is TGTGCCAGCAGCCTCGCCGGGGGAGGACCAGAGACCCAGTACTTC. Amino acid sequence: CASSLAGGGPETQYF. Full variable domain (missing parts from reference TRBV5-6 and TRBJ2-5): DAGVTQSPTHLIKTRGQQVTLRCSPKSGHDTVSWYQQALGQGPQFIFQYYEEEERQRGNFPDRFSGHQFPNYSSELNVNALLLGDSALYLCASSLAGGGPETQYFGPGTRLLVL.

The V and J genes are TRBV5-1 and TRBJ2-7, with 8 bases identical to TRBD1. V gave up 1 base and J gave up 2 bases; unmatched junction bases: 8. Germline values: CDR1 SGHRS, CDR2 YFSETQ. This CDR3 region has 16 residues. The DNA for the CDR3 is TGCGCCAGCAGCTTGCTGGGGGACAGGCACACCTACGAGCAGTACTTC. Amino acid sequence: CASSLLGDRHTYEQYF.

This clone was recorded once. V is TRBV27 and J is TRBJ1-2, with 7 nucleotides matching TRBD1. The germline V gene has CDR1 MNHEY and CDR2 SMNVEV (reference sequence). This CDR3 has 13 residues. The junction had 8 bases not matched to a gene; V was cut back by 10 bases and J by 3 bases. The CDR3 sequence: CATRTGTYYGYTF. CDR3 in DNA: TGTGCCACCAGGACAGGCACCTACTATGGCTACACCTTC.

The genes are TRBV28 and TRBJ1-5; tentatively, D is TRBD1 (5 bases). This CDR3 is built from 14 residues. Trimming cost V 8 bases and J 3 bases, with 14 bases left between them. The V gene's germline CDR1 is MDHEN and CDR2 SYDVKM. CDR3 sequence reads: CASCRVSLNQPQHF. The CDR3 DNA reads TGTGCCAGCTGCAGGGTTTCCCTCAATCAGCCCCAGCATTTT.

V and J are TRBV10-1 and TRBJ1-1; 8 bases line up with TRBD1. CDR3 size: 14 residues. The germline gives CDR1 WNHNN, CDR2 SYGVQD (reference sequence). The J segment lost 2 bases and the V segment lost 5 bases, leaving 4 bases of the junction unmatched. The CDR3 region has the DNA TGCGCCAGCAGTAGCGACAGGGGCAACACTGAAGCTTTCTTT. This sequence encodes CASSSDRGNTEAFF.

The chain is built from TRBV6-2 or TRBV6-3 and TRBJ2-1; D might be TRBD1 (6 bases). Trimming shortened V by 5 bases and J by 6 bases, and 20 bases separated the two germline ends. This CDR3 is 16 amino acids long. Germline CDR1 reads MNHEY; CDR2 reads SVGEGT. The CDR3 nucleotides read TGTGCCAGCAGTAGGGCCGTGGGAGACAGGCGCAATGAGCAGTTCTTC. Translating it yields CASSRAVGDRRNEQFF.

J is TRBJ1-2 and V is TRBV6-5; no firm D call. CDR3 length equals 13 residues. Trimming pared 6 bases from V and 2 bases from J, leaving 10 bases between. Germline lookup yields CDR1 MNHEY and CDR2 SVGAGI. CDR3 loop: CASSQTGNYGYTF. CDR3 sequence (DNA): TGTGCCAGCAGCCAGACGGGGAACTATGGCTACACCTTC.

This clone showed up just a few times. The chain has TRBV29-1 and TRBJ2-1; TRBD1 agrees at 9 bases. The CDR3 length is 16 residues. CDR1 SQVTM and CDR2 ANQGSEA come from the germline V gene. Trimming took 2 bases from V and 7 from J; bases not matched to a gene: 12. The CDR3 loop reads CSVENRGQGSWNEQFF. CDR3 nucleotides: TGCAGCGTTGAAAATCGGGGACAGGGTTCTTGGAATGAGCAGTTCTTC.

This clone is a singleton in its sample. The chain uses TRBV4-2 and TRBJ1-4, with D unclear. The CDR3 spans 16 residues. Per the germline V gene, CDR1 is LGHNA and CDR2 is YNFKEQ. Trimming took off 1 base at V and 0 bases at J, with 9 bases between the two ends. The CDR3 loop is CASSQGYSPTNEKLFF. DNA for the CDR3: TGTGCCAGCAGCCAAGGTTATTCCCCAACTAATGAAAAACTGTTTTTT.